This T cell receptor (beta chain) is from a study of shared clonotypes between healthy human individuals. Repertoires were generated with immunoSEQ multiplex PCR, while TCRdb's copy carries only in-frame clones and drops some. The data contain hundreds of thousands of clones, about 91% of them seen just once; the ten biggest clones take up roughly 24%. This clone showed up just once. The CDR3 runs to 14 residues. CDR1 and CDR2 (germline): MNHEY, SMNVEV (reference sequence). V lost 4 bases to trimming and J lost 3 bases, with 13 bases between them. As defined, naive CD8 cells were CD45RO-negative and positively selected for CCR7, with terminally differentiated effector memory CD45RA+ cells excluded.

The chain combines TRBV27 with TRBJ2-7; D might be TRBD2 (5 bases). This TCR derives from a man in his thirties or forties in good health. The source material was naive CD8+ T cells sorted from blood. This CDR3 is CASSSGSSSYEQYF. CDR3 bases: TGTGCCAGCAGTTCTGGGTCTAGCAGCTACGAGCAGTACTTC.